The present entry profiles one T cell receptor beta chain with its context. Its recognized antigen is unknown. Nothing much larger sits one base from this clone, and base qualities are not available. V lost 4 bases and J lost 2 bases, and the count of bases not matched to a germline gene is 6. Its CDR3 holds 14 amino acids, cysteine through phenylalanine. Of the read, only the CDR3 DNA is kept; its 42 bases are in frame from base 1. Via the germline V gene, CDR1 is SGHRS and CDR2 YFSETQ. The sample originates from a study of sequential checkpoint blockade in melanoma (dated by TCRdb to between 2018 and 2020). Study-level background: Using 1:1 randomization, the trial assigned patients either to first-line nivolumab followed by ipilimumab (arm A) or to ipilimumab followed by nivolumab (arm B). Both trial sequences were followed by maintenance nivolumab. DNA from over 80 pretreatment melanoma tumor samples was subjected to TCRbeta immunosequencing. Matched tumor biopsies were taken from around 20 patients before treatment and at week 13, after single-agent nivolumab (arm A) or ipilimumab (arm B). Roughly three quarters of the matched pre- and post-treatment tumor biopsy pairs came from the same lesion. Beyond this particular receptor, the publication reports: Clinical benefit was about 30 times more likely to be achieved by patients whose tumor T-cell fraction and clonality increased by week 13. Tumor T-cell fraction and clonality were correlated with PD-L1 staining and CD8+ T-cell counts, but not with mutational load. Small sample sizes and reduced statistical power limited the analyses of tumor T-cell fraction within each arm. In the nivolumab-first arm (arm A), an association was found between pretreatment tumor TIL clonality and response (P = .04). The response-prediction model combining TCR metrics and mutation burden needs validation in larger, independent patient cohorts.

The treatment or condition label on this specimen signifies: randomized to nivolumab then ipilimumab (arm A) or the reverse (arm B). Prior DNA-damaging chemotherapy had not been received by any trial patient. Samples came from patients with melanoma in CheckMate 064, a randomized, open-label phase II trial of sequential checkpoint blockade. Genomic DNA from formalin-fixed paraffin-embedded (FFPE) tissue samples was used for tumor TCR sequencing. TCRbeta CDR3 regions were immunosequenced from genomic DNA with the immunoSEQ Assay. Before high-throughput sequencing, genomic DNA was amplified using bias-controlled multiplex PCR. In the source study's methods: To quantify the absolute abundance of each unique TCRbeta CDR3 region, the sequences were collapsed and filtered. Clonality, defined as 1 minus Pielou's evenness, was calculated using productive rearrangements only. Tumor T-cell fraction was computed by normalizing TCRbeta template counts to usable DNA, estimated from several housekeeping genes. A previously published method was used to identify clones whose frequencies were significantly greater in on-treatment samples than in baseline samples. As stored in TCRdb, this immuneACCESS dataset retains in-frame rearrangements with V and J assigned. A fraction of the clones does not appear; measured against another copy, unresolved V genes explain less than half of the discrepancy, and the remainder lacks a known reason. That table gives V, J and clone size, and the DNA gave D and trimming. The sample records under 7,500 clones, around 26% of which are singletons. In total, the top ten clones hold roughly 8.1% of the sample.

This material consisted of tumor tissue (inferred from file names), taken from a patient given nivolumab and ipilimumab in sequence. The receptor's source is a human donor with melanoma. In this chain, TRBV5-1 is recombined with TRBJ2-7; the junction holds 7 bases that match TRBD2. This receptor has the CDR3 CASSVSGMPYEQYF. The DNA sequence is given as TGCGCCAGCAGCGTGAGCGGGATGCCCTACGAGCAGTACTTC.